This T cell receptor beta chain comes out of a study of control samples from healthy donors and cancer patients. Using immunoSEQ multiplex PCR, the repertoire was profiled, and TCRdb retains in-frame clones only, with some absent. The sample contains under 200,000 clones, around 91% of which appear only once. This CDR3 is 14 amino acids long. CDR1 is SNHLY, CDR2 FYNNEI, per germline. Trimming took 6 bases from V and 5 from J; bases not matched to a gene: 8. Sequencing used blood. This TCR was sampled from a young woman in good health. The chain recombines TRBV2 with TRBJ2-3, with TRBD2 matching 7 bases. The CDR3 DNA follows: TGTGCCAGCAGGCTCAGCGGGGTGGGAGATACGCAGTATTTT. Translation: CASRLSGVGDTQYF.